This paragraph reports one T cell receptor (beta chain). What it binds is not known. Coverage ceases 3 residues before the CDR3 finishes, and the germline J gene fills in the end. TCRdb's copy holds only in-frame clones and misses some; the assay was immunoSEQ multiplex PCR. Its listing shows approximately 44,000 clones. This sample stems from a study of T cells in women clearing cervical HPV infection. Study-wide context: Donors had HPV16-related CIN3 or worse; 2 had invasive cancer. HLA type stays a possible confounder, typing being limited.

Germline V gene lookup returns CDR1 ENHRY and CDR2 SYGVKD. V was trimmed by 4 bases and J by 6 bases, leaving 15 bases between them. The CDR3 loop spans 14 amino acids. Study-wide points: Effector/memory and HPV-specific T cells were not isolated, and association timing is unknown.

The TCR comes from a woman between 18 and 70 years old with a cervical HPV16 infection that either progressed to CIN3+ or cleared (not recorded which). Sample: blood buffy coat. J is TRBJ1-1 and V is TRBV10-3; possible D gene TRBD1, 5 bases. The part of the CDR3 DNA that was read is TGTGCCATCAGTGTATCTAGGGGCACCCCTGAA. Translating it yields CAISVSRGTPE. The full CDR3 protein reads CAISVSRGTPEAFF.